The source of this T cell receptor beta chain is a study of T cells after yellow fever vaccination. General study results and limits: A small share of clonotypes appeared in both CD4 and CD8 compartments. Post-booster samples contained most primary-vaccination clones (approximately 97% CD4, roughly 88% CD8).

Using its own MiXCR run on the 5' RACE reads, TCRdb lists one record per CDR3 protein. There are 350,000 to 450,000 distinct CDR3 sequences in the sample; around 20% occur only once, and roughly 19% lies in the top ten. Remarks on this clonotype: Its antigen is not identified.

CDR1 is SGHRS and CDR2 is YFSETQ in the germline V gene. This CDR3 has 15 amino acids. V was trimmed by 1 base and J by 1 base, leaving 11 bases between them. Sequences were derived from PBMCs, sampled before the yellow fever booster vaccination. The rearrangement uses TRBV5-1 and TRBJ1-1; no definite D call. The clonotype was recovered from a man aged 18 to 30 who received the YFV17D yellow fever vaccine. The CDR3 DNA sequence: TGCGCCAGCAGCTTGACAGTTACACGGAACACTGAAGCTTTCTTT. Its protein product is CASSLTVTRNTEAFF. Using reference TRBV5-1 and TRBJ1-1 for the parts outside the CDR3, the full variable domain is KAGVTQTPRYLIKTRGQQVTLSCSPISGHRSVSWYQQTPGQGLQFLFEYFSETQRNKGNFPGRFSGRQFSNSRSEMNVSTLELGDSALYLCASSLTVTRNTEAFFGQGTRLTVV.